This entry is about one TCR beta chain. This sample stems from a study of blood T cell repertoires in COVID-19. Study-wide context: Acute and convalescent COVID-19 specimens originated in the United States, Italy and Spain. In each case, the material was cDNA or gDNA derived from T cells, B-cell-depleted T cells, or PBMCs.

Methods used by the authors: Counts of nucleated cells, estimated from reference gene primer amplification, were obtained. Clones were read by immunoSEQ multiplex PCR, and TCRdb kept only the in-frame ones, dropping some. That table gives V, J and clone size, and the DNA gave D and trimming. The table has 25,000 to 30,000 clones, around 86% seen once. This CDR3 is built from 16 residues. The germline V gene has CDR1 SGHTA and CDR2 FQGTGA. J gave up 1 base and V 2 bases, and 6 bases lay outside the gene matches. This TCR derives from a man between 50 and 59 years old with active COVID-19. What was sequenced was peripheral blood. The chain carries TRBV7-3 and TRBJ2-5; TRBD2 aligns across 8 bases. CDR3 DNA sequence: TGTGCCAGCAGCTTAGGCGGGGGGCTCACCCAAGAGACCCAGTACTTC. This translates into CASSLGGGLTQETQYF.